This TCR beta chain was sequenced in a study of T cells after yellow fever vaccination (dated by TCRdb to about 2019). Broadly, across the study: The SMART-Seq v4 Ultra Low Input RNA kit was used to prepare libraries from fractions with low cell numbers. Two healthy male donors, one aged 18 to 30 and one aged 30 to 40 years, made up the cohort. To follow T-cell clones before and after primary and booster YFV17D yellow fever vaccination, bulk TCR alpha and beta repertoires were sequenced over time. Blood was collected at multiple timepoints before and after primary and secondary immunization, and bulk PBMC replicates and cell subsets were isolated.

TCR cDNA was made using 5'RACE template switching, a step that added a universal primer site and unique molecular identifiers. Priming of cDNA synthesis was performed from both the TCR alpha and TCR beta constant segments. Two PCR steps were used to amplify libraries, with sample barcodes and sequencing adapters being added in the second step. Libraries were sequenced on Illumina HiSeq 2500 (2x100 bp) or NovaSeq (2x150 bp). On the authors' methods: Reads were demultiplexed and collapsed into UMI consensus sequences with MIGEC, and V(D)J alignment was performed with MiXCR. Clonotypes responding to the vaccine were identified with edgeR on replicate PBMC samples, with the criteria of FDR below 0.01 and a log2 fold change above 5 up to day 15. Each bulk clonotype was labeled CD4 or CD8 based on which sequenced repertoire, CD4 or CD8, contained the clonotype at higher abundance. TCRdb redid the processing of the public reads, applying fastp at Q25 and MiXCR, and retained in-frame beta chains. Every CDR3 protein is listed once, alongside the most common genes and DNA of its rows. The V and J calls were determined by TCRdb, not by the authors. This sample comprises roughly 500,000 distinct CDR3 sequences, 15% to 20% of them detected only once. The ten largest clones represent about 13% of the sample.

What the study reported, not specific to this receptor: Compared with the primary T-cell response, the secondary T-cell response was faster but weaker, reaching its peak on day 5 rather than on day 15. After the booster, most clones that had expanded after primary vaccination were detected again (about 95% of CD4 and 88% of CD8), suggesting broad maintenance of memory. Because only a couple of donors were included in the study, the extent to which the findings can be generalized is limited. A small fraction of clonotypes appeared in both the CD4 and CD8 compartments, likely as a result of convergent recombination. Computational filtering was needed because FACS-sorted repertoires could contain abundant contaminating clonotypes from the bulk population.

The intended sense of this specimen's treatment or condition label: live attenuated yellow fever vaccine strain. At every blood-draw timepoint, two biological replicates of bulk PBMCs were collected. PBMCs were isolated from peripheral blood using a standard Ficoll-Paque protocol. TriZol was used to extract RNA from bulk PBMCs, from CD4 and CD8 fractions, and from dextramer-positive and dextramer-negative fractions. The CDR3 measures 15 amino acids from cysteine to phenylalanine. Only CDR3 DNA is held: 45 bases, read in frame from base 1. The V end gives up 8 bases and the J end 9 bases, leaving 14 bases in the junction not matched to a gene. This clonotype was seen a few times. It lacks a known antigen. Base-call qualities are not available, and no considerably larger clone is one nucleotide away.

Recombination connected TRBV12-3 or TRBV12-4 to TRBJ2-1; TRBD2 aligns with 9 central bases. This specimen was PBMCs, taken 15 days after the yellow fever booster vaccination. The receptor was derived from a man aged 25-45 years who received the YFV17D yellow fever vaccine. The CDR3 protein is CASSPRLADFGEQFF. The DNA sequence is TGTGCCAGCTCCCCTAGACTAGCGGATTTCGGTGAGCAGTTCTTC.